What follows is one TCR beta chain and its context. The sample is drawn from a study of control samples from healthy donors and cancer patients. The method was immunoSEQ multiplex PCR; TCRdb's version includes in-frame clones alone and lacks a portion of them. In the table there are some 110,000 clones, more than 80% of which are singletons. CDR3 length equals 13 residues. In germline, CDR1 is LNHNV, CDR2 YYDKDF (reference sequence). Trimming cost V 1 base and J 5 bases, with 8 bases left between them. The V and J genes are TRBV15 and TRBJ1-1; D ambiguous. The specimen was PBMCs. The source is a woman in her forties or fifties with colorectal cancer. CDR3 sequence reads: CATSRVIGTEAFF. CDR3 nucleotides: TGTGCCACCAGCAGAGTTATTGGGACTGAAGCTTTCTTT.